These 18 T cell receptor beta chains share one sample of origin, sequenced in a study of technical replicates of blood from a few donors. Some clones are missing from TCRdb's copy, which holds only in-frame ones; the method was immunoSEQ multiplex PCR. Of 75,000 to 100,000 clones in the sample, about 90% were seen once. The sequenced material came from T cells isolated from PBMCs. Receptors were obtained from a human donor in good health.

V usage is TRBV19 and J usage is TRBJ2-2, with 9 positions matching TRBD2. The germline V gene has CDR1 LNHDA and CDR2 SQIVND (reference sequence). The trim removed 4 bases at V and 0 bases at J, leaving 0 bases unmatched. This CDR3 has 15 amino acids. CDR3 nucleotide sequence: TGTGCCAGTAGTACTAGCGGGGCGAACACCGGGGAGCTGTTTTTT. It yields the protein CASSTSGANTGELFF.

A single count supports this clone. J is TRBJ2-2 and V is TRBV4-2; D remains unclear. With 4 bases removed from V and 9 bases from J, the gap between germline ends came to 12 bases. CDR1 LGHNA and CDR2 YNFKEQ come from the germline V gene. This CDR3 spans 13 amino acids. The CDR3 nucleotides are TGTGCCAGCAGCCCGAACGGTCAATGGGAGCTGTTTTTT. Translation: CASSPNGQWELFF.

This chain connects TRBV6-5 to TRBJ2-1; D call uncertain. The CDR3 loop spans 11 amino acids. Trimming removed 8 bases at V and 6 bases at J, with 8 bases between. Germline CDR1 is MNHEY and CDR2 is SVGAGI. CDR3 sequence reads: CASSTPNEQFF. DNA of the CDR3: TGTGCCAGCTCTACCCCCAATGAGCAGTTCTTC.

This chain links TRBV5-1 with TRBJ2-1, with 12 bases that match TRBD2. Germline V gene data show CDR1 as SGHRS and CDR2 as YFSETQ. This CDR3 has 19 amino acids. Trimming removed 2 bases from V and 3 bases from J; junction bases left unmatched: 12. CDR3 region: CASSLDTRLAGGFYNEQFF. The CDR3 DNA reads as TGCGCCAGCAGCTTAGACACAAGGCTAGCGGGAGGGTTCTACAATGAGCAGTTCTTC.

The gene calls are TRBV28 and TRBJ2-1; possible D gene TRBD1, 6 bases. The CDR3 sequence is 16 residues long. Trimming took off 3 bases at V and 7 bases at J, with 19 bases between the two ends. Per germline, CDR1 MDHEN and CDR2 SYDVKM. DNA for the CDR3: TGTGCCAGCAGTTTGGGTCTGTATGGACAGAGAAATGAGCAGTTCTTC. As protein: CASSLGLYGQRNEQFF. The full variable domain, with the rest looked up from reference TRBV28 and TRBJ2-1, is DVKVTQSSRYLVKRTGEKVFLECVQDMDHENMFWYRQDPGLGLRLIYFSYDVKMKEKGDIPEGYSVSREKKERFSLILESASTNQTSMYLCASSLGLYGQRNEQFFGPGTRLTVL.

The CDR3 is CASSAEVAAGYTF. The CDR3 DNA reads as TGTGCCAGCAGTGCTGAGGTTGCGGCTGGCTACACCTTC. The chain recombines TRBV2 with TRBJ1-2; D gene unclear. Germline CDR1 and CDR2: SNHLY and FYNNEI. The CDR3 is 13 amino acids. Between the trimmed V and J ends, which lost 4 bases and 7 bases, there was a span of 13 bases.

This chain links TRBV2 with TRBJ2-7, with no clear D. Germline CDR1 and CDR2: SNHLY and FYNNEI. The CDR3 sequence is 13 residues long. V was pared by 1 base and J by 4 bases, with 8 bases between. CDR3 region: CASSEVTEYEQYF. The CDR3 DNA reads as TGTGCCAGCAGTGAAGTCACGGAGTACGAGCAGTACTTC.

The chain joins TRBV11-3 to TRBJ2-5; a possible D gene is TRBD2 (5 bases). Germline CDR1 is SGHNT and CDR2 is YENEEA. The CDR3 covers 10 residues. Trimming cost V 11 bases and J 5 bases, with 9 bases left between them. The CDR3 sequence is CAPPGETQYF. CDR3 in DNA: TGTGCCCCCCCGGGGGAGACCCAGTACTTC.

The chain is built from TRBV5-5 and TRBJ2-7; 9 bases fit TRBD1. The CDR3 consists of 13 residues. The germline gives CDR1 SGHKS, CDR2 YYEKEE (reference sequence). The V and J ends lost 4 bases and 4 bases, in that order; junction bases with no gene match: 3. CDR3 DNA sequence: TGTGCCAGCAGCCGGACAGGGGTTTACGAGCAGTACTTC. Encoded protein: CASSRTGVYEQYF.

The DNA of the CDR3 is TGCGCCAGCAGCCCCCTGGTGAGGACAGGGTATGGTGGCGAGCAGTACTTC. As protein: CASSPLVRTGYGGEQYF. The chain has TRBV4-1 and TRBJ2-7, with 8 bases aligning to TRBD1. This CDR3 has 17 residues. V was pared by 4 bases and J by 6 bases, with 17 bases of the junction left unmatched. The V gene's germline CDR1 is MGHRA and CDR2 YSYEKL.

This clone appeared a few times. V and J are TRBV7-9 and TRBJ1-1, with unresolved D. Germline CDR1 SEHNR, CDR2 FQNEAQ (reference sequence). The germline V and J ends were trimmed by 2 bases and 1 base, with 8 bases remaining between them. The CDR3 sequence is 14 residues long. The CDR3 protein is CASSLTPGNTEAFF. CDR3 in DNA: TGTGCCAGCAGCTTAACTCCCGGGAACACTGAAGCTTTCTTT.

The chain joins TRBV1 to TRBJ2-5; the D call of TRBD2 is as the table states it, not checked on the DNA. TRBV1 is flagged as a pseudogene. The CDR3 sequence is 12 residues long. The CDR3 protein is CTSSRAGETQYF. The CDR3 DNA reads as TGCACCAGCAGCCGAGCGGGGGAGACCCAGTACTTC.

V gene TRBV28 combines with J gene TRBJ2-3; no clear D gene. Trimming took off 8 bases at V and 0 bases at J, with 6 bases between the two ends. This CDR3 spans 12 amino acids. CDR1 is MDHEN, CDR2 SYDVKM, per germline. CDR3 DNA: TGTGCCAGCTGTTCTAGCACAGATACGCAGTATTTT. Residues: CASCSSTDTQYF.

The chain is built from TRBV11-3 and TRBJ1-1, with 7 bases identical to TRBD1. The V and J ends lost 4 bases and 3 bases, in that order; junction bases with no gene match: 5. CDR3 length: 14 residues. Germline CDR1 reads SGHNT; CDR2 reads YENEEA. CDR3 residues: CASSSRDRDTEAFF. The CDR3 DNA sequence: TGTGCCAGCAGCTCCCGGGACAGAGACACTGAAGCTTTCTTT.

V and J are TRBV6-1 and TRBJ1-3; D gene uncertain. Deletions cut 8 bases from V and 0 bases from J, with 11 bases between. CDR3 length: 14 amino acids. The germline gives CDR1 MNHNS, CDR2 SASEGT. The CDR3 DNA sequence: TGTGCCAGCCTAGTTATGGCCTCTGGAAACACCATATATTTT. It specifies CASLVMASGNTIYF.

The V call is TRBV10-3, the J call TRBJ2-3; D perhaps matches TRBD2 (5 bases). This CDR3 comprises 15 residues. Germline CDR1 ENHRY, CDR2 SYGVKD. V lost 11 bases to trimming and J lost 2 bases, with 20 bases between them. CDR3: CASRGSILDTDTQYF. The CDR3 nucleotides read TGTGCCTCACGCGGGTCGATACTAGACACAGATACGCAGTATTTT.

The rearrangement links TRBV10-2 to TRBJ1-5, with 9 bases fitting TRBD1. Germline lookup yields CDR1 WSHSY and CDR2 SAAADI. The CDR3 totals 17 residues. Losses at the gene ends were 0 bases for V and 7 bases for J; bases not matched to a gene: 10. The CDR3 nucleotides are TGCGCCAGCAGTGAGTCACTACAGGGGGCGGGTGGACAGCCCCAGCATTTT. This codes for CASSESLQGAGGQPQHF.

The V call is TRBV27, the J call TRBJ2-6; weak D call: TRBD1 (6 bases). Germline values: CDR1 MNHEY, CDR2 SMNVEV (reference sequence). With 6 bases removed from V and 0 bases from J, the gap between germline ends came to 18 bases. The CDR3 length is 18 residues. The CDR3 sequence is CASRQNREISSGANVLTF. CDR3 nucleotide sequence: TGTGCCAGCAGACAGAACAGGGAGATCAGCTCTGGGGCCAACGTCCTGACTTTC.